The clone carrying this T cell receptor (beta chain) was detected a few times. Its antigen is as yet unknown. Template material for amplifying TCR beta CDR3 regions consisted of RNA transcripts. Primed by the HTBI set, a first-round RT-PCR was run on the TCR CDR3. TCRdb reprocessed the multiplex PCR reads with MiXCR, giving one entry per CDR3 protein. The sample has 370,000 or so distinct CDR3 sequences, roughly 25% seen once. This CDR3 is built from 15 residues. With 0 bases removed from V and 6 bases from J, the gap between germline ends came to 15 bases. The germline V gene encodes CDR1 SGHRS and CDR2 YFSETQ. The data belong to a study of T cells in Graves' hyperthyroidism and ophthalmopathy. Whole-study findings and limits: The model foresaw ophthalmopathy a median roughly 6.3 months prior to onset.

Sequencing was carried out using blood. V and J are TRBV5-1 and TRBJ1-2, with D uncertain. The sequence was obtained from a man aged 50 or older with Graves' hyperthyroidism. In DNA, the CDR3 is TGCGCCAGCAGCTTGGGCAGCGGGGTTGGAAATGGCTACACCTTC. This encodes CASSLGSGVGNGYTF.